This passage covers 11 T cell receptor beta chains from one sample sequenced in a study of cytomegalovirus exposure and HLA in healthy donors. Libraries were prepared by immunoSEQ multiplex PCR; TCRdb keeps only in-frame clonotypes and omits some of them. Seen here are over 60,000 clones, 90% to 95% observed once, and the top ten hold less than 4%. The sample consisted of PBMCs. Receptors originate from a man between 18 and 29 years old in good health and CMV-seronegative.

The chain employs TRBV6-1 and TRBJ2-6; 10 bases fit TRBD1. CDR1 is MNHNS, CDR2 SASEGT, per germline. V dropped 1 base and J dropped 0; count of bases not matched to a gene: 3. The CDR3 totals 18 residues. CDR3 nucleotide sequence: TGTGCCAGCAGTGAAGTCGGGGACAGGGGCTCTGGGGCCAACGTCCTGACTTTC. Translating gives CASSEVGDRGSGANVLTF.

The chain recombines TRBV7-2 with TRBJ1-1; the match to TRBD1 covers 8 bases. CDR1 SGHTA and CDR2 FQGNSA come from the germline V gene. The length of the CDR3 is 15 residues. V lost 2 bases, J lost 0 bases, and 2 bases stayed unmatched. CDR3 sequence (DNA): TGTGCCAGCAGCTTACGGACAGGGCTGAACACTGAAGCTTTCTTT. As protein: CASSLRTGLNTEAFF.

In the case of this clone: Other DNA sequences in this specimen translate into the identical CDR3. This sequence joins TRBV2 and TRBJ2-3, with 8 bases that match TRBD2. The V segment lost 4 bases and the J segment 2 bases; nucleotides outside the gene matches: 14. The CDR3 spans 18 residues. Germline V lookup: CDR1 SNHLY, CDR2 FYNNEI. The CDR3 region is CASSVRLAGGLNTDTQYF. CDR3 DNA: TGTGCCAGCAGTGTTAGACTGGCGGGGGGCTTAAACACAGATACGCAGTATTTT.

The chain's CDR3 is CASSPVNTEAFF. CDR3 coding DNA: TGTGCCAGTAGCCCCGTGAACACTGAAGCTTTCTTT. The rearrangement uses TRBV19 and TRBJ1-1; D uncertain. CDR3 length: 12 amino acids. CDR1 and CDR2 from the germline V gene are LNHDA and SQIVND (reference sequence). The ends were cut back, 6 bases at V and 0 bases at J, with 5 bases in the middle.

The V and J genes are TRBV5-5 and TRBJ1-1; D may be TRBD1 (5 bases). Trimming removed 3 bases at V and 3 bases at J, with 6 bases between. This CDR3 is 12 amino acids long. Germline loops: CDR1 SGHKS, CDR2 YYEKEE (reference sequence). CDR3 in amino acids: CASSWGDTEAFF. Written as DNA, the CDR3 is TGTGCCAGCAGCTGGGGGGACACTGAAGCTTTCTTT.

The gene calls are TRBV15 and TRBJ2-1, with 8 bases identical to TRBD1. V shed 1 base and J 1 base; nucleotides not matched to a gene: 3. Germline loops: CDR1 LNHNV, CDR2 YYDKDF (reference sequence). CDR3 length: 16 residues. CDR3 DNA: TGTGCCACCAGCAGAGTTACAGGGGGTTCCTACAATGAGCAGTTCTTC. It encodes CATSRVTGGSYNEQFF. The full variable domain, rest sourced from reference TRBV15 and TRBJ2-1, is DAMVIQNPRYQVTQFGKPVTLSCSQTLNHNVMYWYQQKSSQAPKLLFHYYDKDFNNEADTPDNFQSRRPNTSFCFLDIRSPGLGDTAMYLCATSRVTGGSYNEQFFGPGTRLTVL.

The count of this clone is one. The rearrangement joins TRBV30 to TRBJ1-6; 8 nucleotides line up with TRBD1. The CDR3 loop spans 15 amino acids. The trim removed 2 bases at V and 8 bases at J, leaving 8 bases unmatched. Germline V gene sequence: CDR1 GTSNPN, CDR2 SVGIG (reference sequence). The CDR3 spells CAWSPRTGPHSPLHF. DNA of the CDR3: TGTGCCTGGAGTCCAAGGACAGGGCCACATTCACCCCTCCACTTT.

V gene TRBV7-3 combines with J gene TRBJ2-3; the match to TRBD1 covers 7 bases. Trimming took 3 bases from V and 3 from J; bases not matched to a gene: 18. In germline, CDR1 is SGHTA, CDR2 FQGTGA. The CDR3 runs to 19 residues. This chain's CDR3 is CASSFGVSTGEGGTDTQYF. CDR3 DNA sequence: TGTGCCAGCAGCTTCGGAGTGTCAACAGGGGAAGGTGGAACAGATACGCAGTATTTT.

The chain is built from TRBV5-4 and TRBJ2-7; 10 bases line up with TRBD1. The germline V gene encodes CDR1 SGHNT and CDR2 YYREEE (reference sequence). The CDR3 runs to 14 residues. After removal of 4 bases from V and 4 bases from J, the junction contained 5 bases not matched to a gene. The CDR3 DNA reads TGTGCCAGCAGCACCGGACAGGGGGGATACGAGCAGTACTTC. This codes for CASSTGQGGYEQYF. Variable domain in full (rest from reference TRBV5-4 and TRBJ2-7): ETGVTQSPTHLIKTRGQQVTLRCSSQSGHNTVSWYQQALGQGPQFIFQYYREEENGRGNFPPRFSGLQFPNYSSELNVNALELDDSALYLCASSTGQGGYEQYFGPGTRLTVT.

The chain employs TRBV5-6 and TRBJ2-5, with 8 positions matching TRBD2. The trim removed 1 base at V and 1 base at J, leaving 3 bases unmatched. CDR3 size: 15 residues. Germline V gene data show CDR1 as SGHDT and CDR2 as YYEEEE. Here the CDR3 DNA reads TGTGCCAGCAGCTTGTTGAGCGGGGGCCAAGAGACCCAGTACTTC. It specifies CASSLLSGGQETQYF.

This chain joins TRBV19 and TRBJ2-5, with D hard to call. Deletions cut 3 bases from V and 3 bases from J, with 8 bases between. This CDR3 comprises 13 residues. Germline values: CDR1 LNHDA, CDR2 SQIVND (reference sequence). The CDR3 is CASSIFAEETQYF. CDR3 nucleotide sequence: TGTGCCAGTAGTATCTTTGCGGAAGAGACCCAGTACTTC.